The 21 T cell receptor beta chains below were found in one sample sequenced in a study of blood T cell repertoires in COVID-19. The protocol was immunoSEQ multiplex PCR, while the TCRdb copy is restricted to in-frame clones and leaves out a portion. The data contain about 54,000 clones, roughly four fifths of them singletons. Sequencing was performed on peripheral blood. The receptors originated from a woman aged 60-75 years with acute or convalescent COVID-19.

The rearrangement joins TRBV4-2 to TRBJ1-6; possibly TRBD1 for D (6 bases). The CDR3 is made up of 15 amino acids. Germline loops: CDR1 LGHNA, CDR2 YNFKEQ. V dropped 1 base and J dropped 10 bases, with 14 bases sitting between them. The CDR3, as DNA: TGTGCCAGCAGCCAAGGGGGTCGGGGGGCCTCACCCCTCCACTTT. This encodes CASSQGGRGASPLHF.

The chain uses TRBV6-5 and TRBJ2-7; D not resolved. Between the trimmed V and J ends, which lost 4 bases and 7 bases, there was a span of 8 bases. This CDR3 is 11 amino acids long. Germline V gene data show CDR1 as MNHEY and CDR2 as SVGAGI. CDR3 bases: TGTGCCAGCAGTTCAACGAGGGAGCAGTACTTC. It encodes CASSSTREQYF.

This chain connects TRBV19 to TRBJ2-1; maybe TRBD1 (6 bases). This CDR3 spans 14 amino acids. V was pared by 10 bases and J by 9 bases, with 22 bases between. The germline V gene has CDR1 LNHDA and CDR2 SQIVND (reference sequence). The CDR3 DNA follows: TGTGCCACCAGGCTTGAAACAGGGATTACTGAGCAGTTCTTC. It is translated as CATRLETGITEQFF.

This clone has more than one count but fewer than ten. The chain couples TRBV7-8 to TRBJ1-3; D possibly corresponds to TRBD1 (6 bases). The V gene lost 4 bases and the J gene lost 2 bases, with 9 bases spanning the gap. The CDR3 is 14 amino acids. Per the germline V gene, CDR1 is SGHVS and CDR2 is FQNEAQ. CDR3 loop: CASSYGTTGNTIYF. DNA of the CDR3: TGTGCCAGCAGCTACGGGACAACTGGAAACACCATATATTTT.

This chain's CDR3 is CASSRLAENTGELFF. As DNA, the CDR3 is TGTGCCAGCAGTCGACTAGCGGAAAACACCGGGGAGCTGTTTTTT. The V gene is TRBV6-5, the J gene TRBJ2-2; 9 bases align to TRBD2. The germline CDR1 and CDR2 sequences are MNHEY and SVGAGI. The CDR3 runs 15 residues. Trimming removed 5 bases from V and 2 bases from J; junction bases left unmatched: 3.

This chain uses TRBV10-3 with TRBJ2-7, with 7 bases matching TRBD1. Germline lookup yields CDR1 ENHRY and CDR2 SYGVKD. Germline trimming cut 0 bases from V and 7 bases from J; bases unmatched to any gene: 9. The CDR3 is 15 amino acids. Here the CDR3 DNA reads TGTGCCATCAGTGAGTCAGAGACAGGGATCTTGGAGCAGTACTTC. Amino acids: CAISESETGILEQYF.

CDR3 coding DNA: TGCGCCAGCAGCTCCGGGGTAGGACAGGGGGTAAACAATGAGCAGTTCTTC. Amino acid sequence: CASSSGVGQGVNNEQFF. The rearrangement uses TRBV5-1 and TRBJ2-1; 10 nucleotides agree with TRBD1. V shed 3 bases and J 5 bases; nucleotides not matched to a gene: 11. This CDR3 contains 17 residues. CDR1 and CDR2 from the germline V gene are SGHRS and YFSETQ.

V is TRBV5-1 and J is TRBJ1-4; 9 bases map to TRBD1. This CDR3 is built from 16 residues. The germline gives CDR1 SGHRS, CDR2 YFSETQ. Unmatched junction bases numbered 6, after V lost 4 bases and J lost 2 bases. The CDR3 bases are TGCGCCAGCAGCCCGGGACAGGGTCTGACTAATGAAAAACTGTTTTTT. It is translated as CASSPGQGLTNEKLFF.

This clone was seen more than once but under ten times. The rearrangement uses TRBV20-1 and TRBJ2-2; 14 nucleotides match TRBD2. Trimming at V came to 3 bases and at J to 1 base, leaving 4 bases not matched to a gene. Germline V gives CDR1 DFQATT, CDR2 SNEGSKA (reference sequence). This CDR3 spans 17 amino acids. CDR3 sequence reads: CSASSGTSGGNTGELFF. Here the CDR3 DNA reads TGCAGTGCTAGTTCCGGGACTAGCGGGGGGAACACCGGGGAGCTGTTTTTT.

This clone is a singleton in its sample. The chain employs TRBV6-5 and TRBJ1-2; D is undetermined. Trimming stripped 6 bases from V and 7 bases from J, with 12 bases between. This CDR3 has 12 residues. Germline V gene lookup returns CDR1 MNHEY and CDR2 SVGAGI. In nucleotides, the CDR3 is TGTGCCAGCAGGGTTAATCGCGGTGGCTACACCTTC. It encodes CASRVNRGGYTF.

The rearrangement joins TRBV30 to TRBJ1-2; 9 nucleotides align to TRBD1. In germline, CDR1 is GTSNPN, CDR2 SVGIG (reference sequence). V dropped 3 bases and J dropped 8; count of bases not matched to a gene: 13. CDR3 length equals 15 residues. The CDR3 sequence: CAWRRDRANSLGYTF. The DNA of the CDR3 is TGTGCCTGGAGACGGGACAGGGCGAATTCGCTAGGCTACACCTTC.

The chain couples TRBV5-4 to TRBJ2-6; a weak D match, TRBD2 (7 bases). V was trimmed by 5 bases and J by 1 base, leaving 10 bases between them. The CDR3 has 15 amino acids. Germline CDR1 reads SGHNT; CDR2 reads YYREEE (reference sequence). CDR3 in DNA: TGTGCCAGCAGAGGGGGGGCTTCTGGGGCCAACGTCCTGACTTTC. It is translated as CASRGGASGANVLTF. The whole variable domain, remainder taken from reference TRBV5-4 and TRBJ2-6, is ETGVTQSPTHLIKTRGQQVTLRCSSQSGHNTVSWYQQALGQGPQFIFQYYREEENGRGNFPPRFSGLQFPNYSSELNVNALELDDSALYLCASRGGASGANVLTFGAGSRLTVL.

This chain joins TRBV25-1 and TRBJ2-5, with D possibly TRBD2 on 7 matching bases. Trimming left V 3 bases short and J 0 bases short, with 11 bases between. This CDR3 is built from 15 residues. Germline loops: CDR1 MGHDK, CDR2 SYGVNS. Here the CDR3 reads CASSDRGGYQETQYF. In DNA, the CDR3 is TGTGCCAGCAGTGATAGGGGGGGATACCAAGAGACCCAGTACTTC. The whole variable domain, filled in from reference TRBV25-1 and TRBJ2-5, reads EADIYQTPRYLVIGTGKKITLECSQTMGHDKMYWYQQDPGMELHLIHYSYGVNSTEKGDLSSESTVSRIRTEHFPLTLESARPSHTSQYLCASSDRGGYQETQYFGPGTRLLVL.

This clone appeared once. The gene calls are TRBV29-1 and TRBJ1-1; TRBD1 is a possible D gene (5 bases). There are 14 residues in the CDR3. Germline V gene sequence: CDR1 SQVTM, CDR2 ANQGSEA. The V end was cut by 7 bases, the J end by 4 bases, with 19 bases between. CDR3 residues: CSATEGWGGTEAFF. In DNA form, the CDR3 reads TGCAGCGCAACAGAGGGTTGGGGGGGCACTGAAGCTTTCTTT. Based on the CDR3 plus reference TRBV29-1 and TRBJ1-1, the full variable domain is SAVISQKPSRDICQRGTSLTIQCQVDSQVTMMFWYRQQPGQSLTLIATANQGSEATYESGFVIDKFPISRPNLTFSTLTVSNMSPEDSSIYLCSATEGWGGTEAFFGQGTRLTVV.

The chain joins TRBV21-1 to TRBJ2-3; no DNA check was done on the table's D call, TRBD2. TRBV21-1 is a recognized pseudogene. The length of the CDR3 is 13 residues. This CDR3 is CASSKRGTDTQYF. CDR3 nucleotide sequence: TGTGCCAGCAGCAAACGGGGGACAGATACGCAGTATTTT.

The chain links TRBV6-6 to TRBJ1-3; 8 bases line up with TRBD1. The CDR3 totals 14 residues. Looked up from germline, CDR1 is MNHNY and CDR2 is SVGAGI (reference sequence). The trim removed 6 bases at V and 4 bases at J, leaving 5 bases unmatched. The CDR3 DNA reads TGTGCCAGCAGGCAGGGGGCGGAGGGAAACACCATATATTTT. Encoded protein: CASRQGAEGNTIYF.

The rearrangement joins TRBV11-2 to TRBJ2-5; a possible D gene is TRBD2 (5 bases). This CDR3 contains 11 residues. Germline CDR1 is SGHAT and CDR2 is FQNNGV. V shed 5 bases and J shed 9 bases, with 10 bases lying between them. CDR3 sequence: CASSALGAQYF. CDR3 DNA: TGTGCCAGCAGCGCTCTCGGGGCCCAGTACTTC.

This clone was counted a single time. CDR3 DNA: TGTGCCACCAGTGATTCCGGGACAGGGCTGTACGAGCAGTACTTC. Protein: CATSDSGTGLYEQYF. This sequence joins TRBV24-1 and TRBJ2-7; 9 bases fit TRBD1. The CDR3 is made up of 15 amino acids. CDR1 and CDR2 from the germline V gene are KGHDR and SFDVKD. V lost 2 bases, J lost 4 bases, and 5 bases stayed unmatched.

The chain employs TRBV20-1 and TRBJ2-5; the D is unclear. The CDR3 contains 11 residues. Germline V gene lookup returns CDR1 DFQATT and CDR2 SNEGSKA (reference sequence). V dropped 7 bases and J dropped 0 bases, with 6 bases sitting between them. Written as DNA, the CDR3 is TGCAGTGGGCACCACCAAGAGACCCAGTACTTC. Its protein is CSGHHQETQYF.

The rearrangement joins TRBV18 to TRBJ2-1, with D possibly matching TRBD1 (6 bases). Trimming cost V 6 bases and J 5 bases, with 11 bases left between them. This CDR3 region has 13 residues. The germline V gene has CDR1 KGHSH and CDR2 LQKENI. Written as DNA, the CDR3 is TGTGCCAGCTCCCGCGGACAGAACAATGAGCAGTTCTTC. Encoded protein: CASSRGQNNEQFF.

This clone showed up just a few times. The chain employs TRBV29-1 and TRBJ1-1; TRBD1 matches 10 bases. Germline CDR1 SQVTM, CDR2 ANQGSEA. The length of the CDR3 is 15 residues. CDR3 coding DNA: TGCAACACCCCCGGGACAGGGGCCTTGAACACTGAAGCTTTCTTT. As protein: CNTPGTGALNTEAFF.